A single sample gave rise to the 11 T cell receptor beta chains below, sequenced in a study of regulatory T cells in long-lasting Graves disease. This sample's time point: newly diagnosed GD, antithyroid drugs for less than 3 months. RNA extracted from PBMCs served as the sequencing template. Arm-PCR of CDR3 regions and iRepertoire HTBI primers were used to build TCR beta libraries. TCRdb re-analysed the multiplex PCR reads in MiXCR, keeping a single row per CDR3 protein. Of roughly 320,000 distinct CDR3 sequences listed, roughly a sixth are singletons. The same sample was also used in a study of T cells in Graves' hyperthyroidism and ophthalmopathy.

Source: peripheral blood mononuclear cells (PBMCs), taken at new diagnosis, from a patient treated with antithyroid drugs. Receptors were obtained from a man aged 40-49 years with Graves disease.

This clonotype was seen a few times. This may arise from a read error, as a much more abundant clone is one base away. This sequence joins TRBV20-1 and TRBJ1-1, with D hard to call. CDR1 is DFQATT, CDR2 SNEGSKA, per germline (reference sequence). CDR3 length equals 14 residues. The CDR3 protein is CNALNWPGNTEAFF. The CDR3, as DNA: TGCAATGCTCTTAACTGGCCAGGGAACACTGAAGCTTTCTTT.

There are many counts of this clonotype. The chain employs TRBV29-1 and TRBJ1-1, with 9 bases lining up with TRBD1. V lost 6 bases and J lost 2; bases outside the gene matches: 4. The CDR3 sequence is 13 residues long. The germline V gene encodes CDR1 SQVTM and CDR2 ANQGSEA. CDR3 region: CSVPTGGNTEAFF. CDR3 DNA sequence: TGCAGCGTCCCGACAGGGGGAAACACTGAAGCTTTCTTT.

In the case of this clonotype: Since a much larger clone is just one base distant, this may be a read error. CDR3: CASSLAATGEELFF. CDR3 coding DNA: TGTGCCAGCAGTTTAGCGGCAACGGGGGAAGAACTGTTTTTT. V usage is TRBV12-3 or TRBV12-4 and J usage is TRBJ1-4; a possible D gene is TRBD1 (5 bases). V was pared by 0 bases and J by 12 bases, with 14 bases between. The CDR3 has 14 residues.

This sequence joins TRBV18 and TRBJ2-6, with 8 positions matching TRBD1. The CDR3 is 17 residues long. The junction had 6 bases not matched to a gene; V was cut back by 4 bases and J by 1 base. Per the germline V gene, CDR1 is KGHSH and CDR2 is LQKENI. CDR3 nucleotide sequence: TGTGCCAGCTCACTCCGGACAGGGAGTTCTGGGGCCAACGTCCTGACTTTC. Protein sequence: CASSLRTGSSGANVLTF.

This chain links TRBV7-9 with TRBJ1-6; TRBD1 matches 10 bases. The CDR3 spans 17 residues. Germline V CDR1 and CDR2: SEHNR, FQNEAQ (reference sequence). V was clipped by 8 bases and J by 10 bases; unmatched bases: 17. The CDR3 DNA reads TGTGCCAGCGGCCCAAGGGACAGGGGCCTTCGATACTCACCCCTCCACTTT. It encodes CASGPRDRGLRYSPLHF. The full variable domain, rest sourced from reference TRBV7-9 and TRBJ1-6, is DTGVSQNPRHKITKRGQNVTFRCDPISEHNRLYWYRQTLGQGPEFLTYFQNEAQLEKSRLLSDRFSAERPKGSFSTLEIQRTEQGDSAMYLCASGPRDRGLRYSPLHFGNGTRLTVT.

This clonotype was counted at least ten times. The CDR3 is CASSLALAGVPDTQYF. In DNA, the CDR3 is TGTGCCAGCAGTTTAGCGCTAGCGGGGGTCCCAGATACGCAGTATTTT. The rearrangement uses TRBV12-3 or TRBV12-4 and TRBJ2-3, with 10 bases matching TRBD2. The V segment lost 0 bases and the J segment 4 bases; nucleotides outside the gene matches: 4. CDR3 size: 16 residues.

The table lists this clonotype with many counts. V usage is TRBV4-2 and J usage is TRBJ1-1; 8 bases line up with TRBD1. The CDR3 consists of 15 residues. The germline V gene encodes CDR1 LGHNA and CDR2 YNFKEQ. V was pared by 3 bases and J by 5 bases, with 8 bases of the junction left unmatched. The CDR3 DNA is TGTGCCAGCAGCCACCCAGGGGGCATAAGTACTGAAGCTTTCTTT. Its translation: CASSHPGGISTEAFF.

This clonotype appeared many times. The chain couples TRBV12-3 or TRBV12-4 to TRBJ2-1; possibly TRBD1 for D (5 bases). This CDR3 is built from 15 residues. V was cut by 5 bases and J by 1 base, with 12 bases left in between. CDR3 amino acids: CASSPKGLSYNEQFF. In nucleotides, the CDR3 is TGTGCCAGCAGTCCCAAGGGGTTATCCTACAATGAGCAGTTCTTC.

Many counts were recorded for this clonotype. The J gene is TRBJ1-5, the V gene TRBV12-3 or TRBV12-4; no firm D call. Trimming pared 2 bases from V and 7 bases from J, leaving 12 bases between. This CDR3 is 14 amino acids long. The CDR3 coding sequence is TGTGCCAGCAGTTTATCAAGTTCTGGCCAGCCCCAGCATTTT. Translation gives CASSLSSSGQPQHF.

This clonotype has just a few counts. The V call is TRBV28, the J call TRBJ2-1; 11 positions agree with TRBD2. The CDR3 has 16 amino acids. V lost 4 bases to trimming and J lost 2 bases; unmatched junction nucleotides: 4. Germline loops: CDR1 MDHEN, CDR2 SYDVKM. CDR3 protein: CASSSDSGGAYNEQFF. The CDR3 nucleotides are TGTGCCAGCAGTTCCGATAGCGGGGGGGCCTACAATGAGCAGTTCTTC. The whole variable domain, filled in from reference TRBV28 and TRBJ2-1, reads DVKVTQSSRYLVKRTGEKVFLECVQDMDHENMFWYRQDPGLGLRLIYFSYDVKMKEKGDIPEGYSVSREKKERFSLILESASTNQTSMYLCASSSDSGGAYNEQFFGPGTRLTVL.

V gene TRBV7-3 combines with J gene TRBJ1-2; maybe TRBD1 (6 bases). Trimming took off 5 bases at V and 9 bases at J, with 16 bases between the two ends. Germline V gene data show CDR1 as SGHTA and CDR2 as FQGTGA. There are 13 residues in the CDR3. CDR3: CASSPTGTDSYTF. DNA of the CDR3: TGTGCCAGCAGCCCTACAGGGACGGATAGCTACACCTTC.